This TCR beta chain was sequenced during a study of human T cells and chemical hapten exposure. Time point defined: patch test 2, 6 weeks after DPC sensitization. Treatment denoted: therapeutic diphenylcyclopropenone sensitization with weekly scalp DPC. TCRdb used MiXCR to reprocess the RACE reads, holding one entry per CDR3 protein. The table includes more than 90,000 distinct CDR3 sequences, 10% to 12% detected once. A note on this clonotype: The target antigen is unknown.

Germline V gives CDR1 LNHNV, CDR2 YYDKDF (reference sequence). Trimming shortened V by 3 bases and J by 3 bases, and 5 bases separated the two germline ends. The CDR3 length is 13 residues. Notes on the study in general: Relative to control repertoires, expanded TCRs gave rise to significantly more large CDR3 similarity clusters. Counts of TCRs above 1 in 1000 frequency stayed unchanged with DPC sensitization.

The sample here was whole blood, taken in connection with sensitization to the hapten diphenylcyclopropenone (DPC). This chain uses TRBV15 with TRBJ2-2; D is uncertain. The source is a woman in her forties with alopecia areata. Some clones in this sample may be carry-over from other donors' samples. The DNA for the CDR3 is TGTGCCACCAGCAGGGCCGACACCGGGGAGCTGTTTTTT. Translation gives CATSRADTGELFF.